This T cell receptor beta chain was recorded in a study of blood T cell repertoires in COVID-19. As for the study in general: Specimens from acute and convalescent COVID-19 originated in the United States, Italy and Spain. T cells, B-cell-depleted T cells, or PBMCs provided the cDNA or gDNA that served as material.

The germline CDR1 and CDR2 sequences are SGHTS and YDEGEE. The V gene lost 4 bases and the J gene lost 2 bases, with 18 bases spanning the gap. The CDR3 runs to 16 residues. In the original processing: Amplifying reference gene primers gave estimates of nucleated cell counts. The method was immunoSEQ multiplex PCR; TCRdb's version includes in-frame clones alone and lacks a portion of them. V and J calls plus clone size are reproduced from that table; the DNA served to infer D and trimming. Of over 100,000 clones in the sample, around 88% were seen once. The specimen was peripheral blood. The chain links TRBV5-8 to TRBJ1-2; D is perhaps TRBD1 (5 bases). This TCR came from a middle-aged man with acute or convalescent COVID-19. CDR3 sequence reads: CASSSRVLVSNYGYTF. The CDR3 bases are TGTGCCAGCAGCAGCAGGGTTTTGGTGTCCAACTATGGCTACACCTTC.